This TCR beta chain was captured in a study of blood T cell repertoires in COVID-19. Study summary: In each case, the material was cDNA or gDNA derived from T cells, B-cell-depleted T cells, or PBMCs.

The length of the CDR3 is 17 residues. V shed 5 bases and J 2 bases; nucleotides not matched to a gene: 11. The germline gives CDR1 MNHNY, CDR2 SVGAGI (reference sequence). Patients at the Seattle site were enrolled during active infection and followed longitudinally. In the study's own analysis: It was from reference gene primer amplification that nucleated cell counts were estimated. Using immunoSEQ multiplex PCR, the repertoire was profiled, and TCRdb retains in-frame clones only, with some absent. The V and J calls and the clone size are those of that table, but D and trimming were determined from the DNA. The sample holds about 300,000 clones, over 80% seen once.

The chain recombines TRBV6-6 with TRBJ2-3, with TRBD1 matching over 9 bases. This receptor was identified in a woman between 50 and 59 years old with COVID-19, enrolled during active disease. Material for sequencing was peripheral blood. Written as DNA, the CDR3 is TGTGCCAGCAGTCGGACAGGGGACCCAGGGAACACAGATACGCAGTATTTT. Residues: CASSRTGDPGNTDTQYF.